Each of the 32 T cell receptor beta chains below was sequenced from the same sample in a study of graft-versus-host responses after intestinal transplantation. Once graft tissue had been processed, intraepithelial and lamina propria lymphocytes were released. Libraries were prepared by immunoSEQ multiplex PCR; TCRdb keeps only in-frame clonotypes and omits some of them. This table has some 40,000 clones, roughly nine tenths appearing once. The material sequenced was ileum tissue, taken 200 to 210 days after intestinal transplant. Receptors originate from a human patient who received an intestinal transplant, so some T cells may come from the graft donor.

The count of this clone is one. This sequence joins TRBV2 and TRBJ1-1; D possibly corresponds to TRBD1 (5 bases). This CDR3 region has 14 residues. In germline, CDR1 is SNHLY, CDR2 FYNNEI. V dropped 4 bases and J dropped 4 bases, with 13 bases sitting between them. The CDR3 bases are TGTGCCAGCAGTGTGGGGGTGAGGGGCACTGAAGCTTTCTTT. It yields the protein CASSVGVRGTEAFF.

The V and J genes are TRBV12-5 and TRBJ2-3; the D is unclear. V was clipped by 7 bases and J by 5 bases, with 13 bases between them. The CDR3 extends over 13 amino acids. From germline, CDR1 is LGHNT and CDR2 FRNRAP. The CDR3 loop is CASAPTPLDTQYF. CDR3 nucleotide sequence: TGTGCTAGTGCCCCGACCCCGTTAGATACGCAGTATTTT.

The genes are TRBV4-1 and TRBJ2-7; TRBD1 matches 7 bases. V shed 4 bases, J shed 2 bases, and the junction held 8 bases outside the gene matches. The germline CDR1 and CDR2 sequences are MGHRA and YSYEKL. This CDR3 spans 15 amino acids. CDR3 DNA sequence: TGCGCCAGCAGCCCCCGGTGGACAGGAGCCTACGAGCAGTACTTC. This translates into CASSPRWTGAYEQYF.

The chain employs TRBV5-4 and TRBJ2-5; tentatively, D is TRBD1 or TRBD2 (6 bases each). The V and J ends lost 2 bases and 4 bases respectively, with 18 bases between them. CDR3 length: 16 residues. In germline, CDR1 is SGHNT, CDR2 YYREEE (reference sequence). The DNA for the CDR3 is TGTGCCAGCAGCTTCGGCAGGGGAGGACGAGGAGAGACCCAGTACTTC. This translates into CASSFGRGGRGETQYF.

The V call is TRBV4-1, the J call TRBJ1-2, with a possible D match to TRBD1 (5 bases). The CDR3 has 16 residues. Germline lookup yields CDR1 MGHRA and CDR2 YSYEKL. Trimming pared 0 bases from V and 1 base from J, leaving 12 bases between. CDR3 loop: CASSQDRGTFNYGYTF. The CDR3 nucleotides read TGCGCCAGCAGCCAAGATCGAGGGACTTTTAACTATGGCTACACCTTC.

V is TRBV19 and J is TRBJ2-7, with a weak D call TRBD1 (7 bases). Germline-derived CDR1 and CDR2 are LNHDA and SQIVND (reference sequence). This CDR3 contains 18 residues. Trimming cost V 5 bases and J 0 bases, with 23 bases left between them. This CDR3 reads CASSSAAGGGGGSYEQYF. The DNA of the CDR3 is TGTGCCAGTAGTTCAGCGGCAGGGGGAGGTGGAGGCTCCTACGAGCAGTACTTC.

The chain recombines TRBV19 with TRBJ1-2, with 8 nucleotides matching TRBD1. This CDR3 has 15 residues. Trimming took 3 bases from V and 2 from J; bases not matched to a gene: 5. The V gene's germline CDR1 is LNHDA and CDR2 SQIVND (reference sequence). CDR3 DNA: TGTGCCAGTAGTATTGCCGGGACAGGCAACTATGGCTACACCTTC. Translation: CASSIAGTGNYGYTF.

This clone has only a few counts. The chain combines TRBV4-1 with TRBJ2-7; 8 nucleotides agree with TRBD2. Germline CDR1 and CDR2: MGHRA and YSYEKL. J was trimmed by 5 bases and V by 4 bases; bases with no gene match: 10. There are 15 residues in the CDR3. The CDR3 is CASSPSGGRAHEQYF. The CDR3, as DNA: TGCGCCAGCAGCCCCTCGGGAGGGAGGGCCCACGAGCAGTACTTC.

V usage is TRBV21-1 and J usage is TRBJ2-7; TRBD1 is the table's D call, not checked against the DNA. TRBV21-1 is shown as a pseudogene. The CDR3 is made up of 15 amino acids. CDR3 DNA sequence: TGTGCCAGCAGCATCCTGGGGGCCAGGCCCTACGAGCAGTACTTC. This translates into CASSILGARPYEQYF.

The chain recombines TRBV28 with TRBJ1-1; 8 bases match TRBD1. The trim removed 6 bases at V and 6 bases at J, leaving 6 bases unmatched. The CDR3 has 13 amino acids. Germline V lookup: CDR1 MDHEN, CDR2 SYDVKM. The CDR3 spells CASRRTGIAEAFF. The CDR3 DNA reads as TGTGCCAGCAGACGGACAGGGATCGCTGAAGCTTTCTTT.

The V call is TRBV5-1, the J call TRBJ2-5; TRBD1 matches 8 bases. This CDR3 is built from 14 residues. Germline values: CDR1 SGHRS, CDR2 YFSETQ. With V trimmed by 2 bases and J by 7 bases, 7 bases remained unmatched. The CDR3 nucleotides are TGCGCCAGCAGCTTAGAGGACAGGGCAGCGACCCAGTACTTC. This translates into CASSLEDRAATQYF.

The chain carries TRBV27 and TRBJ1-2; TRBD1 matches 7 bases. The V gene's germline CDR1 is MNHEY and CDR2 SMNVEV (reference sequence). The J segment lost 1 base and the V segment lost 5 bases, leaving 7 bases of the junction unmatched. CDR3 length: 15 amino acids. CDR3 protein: CASSASGGDNYGYTF. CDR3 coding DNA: TGTGCCAGCAGTGCATCAGGGGGTGATAACTATGGCTACACCTTC.

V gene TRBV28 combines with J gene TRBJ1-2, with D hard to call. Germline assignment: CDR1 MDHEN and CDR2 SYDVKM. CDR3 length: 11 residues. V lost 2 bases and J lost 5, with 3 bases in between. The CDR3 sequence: CASSLSYGYTF. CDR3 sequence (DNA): TGTGCCAGCAGTTTAAGTTATGGCTACACCTTC.

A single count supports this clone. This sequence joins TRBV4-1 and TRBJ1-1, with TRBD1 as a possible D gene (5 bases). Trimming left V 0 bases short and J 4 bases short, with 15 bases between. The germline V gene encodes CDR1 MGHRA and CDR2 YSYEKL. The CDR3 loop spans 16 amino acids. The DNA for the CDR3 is TGCGCCAGCAGCCAAGATCGGGTCCAGGGTCGCACTGAAGCTTTCTTT. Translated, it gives CASSQDRVQGRTEAFF.

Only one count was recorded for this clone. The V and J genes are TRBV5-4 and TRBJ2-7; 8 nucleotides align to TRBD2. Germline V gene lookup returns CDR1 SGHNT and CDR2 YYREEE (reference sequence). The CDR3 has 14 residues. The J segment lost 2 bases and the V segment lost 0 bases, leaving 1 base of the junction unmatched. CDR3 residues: CASSLGGRTYEQYF. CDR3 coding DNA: TGTGCCAGCAGCTTGGGCGGGAGGACCTACGAGCAGTACTTC.

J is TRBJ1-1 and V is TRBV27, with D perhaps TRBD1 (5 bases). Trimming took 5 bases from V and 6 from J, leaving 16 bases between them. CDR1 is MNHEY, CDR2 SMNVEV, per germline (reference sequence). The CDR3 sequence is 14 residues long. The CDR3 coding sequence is TGTGCCAGCAGTGCCCGACAGAGAGCCGCTGAAGCTTTCTTT. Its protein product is CASSARQRAAEAFF.

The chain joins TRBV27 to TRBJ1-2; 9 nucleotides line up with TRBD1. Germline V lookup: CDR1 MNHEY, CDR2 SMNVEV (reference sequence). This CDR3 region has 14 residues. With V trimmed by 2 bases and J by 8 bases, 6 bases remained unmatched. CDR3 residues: CASSLIQGAEGYTF. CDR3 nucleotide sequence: TGTGCCAGCAGTTTAATACAGGGGGCGGAAGGCTACACCTTC.

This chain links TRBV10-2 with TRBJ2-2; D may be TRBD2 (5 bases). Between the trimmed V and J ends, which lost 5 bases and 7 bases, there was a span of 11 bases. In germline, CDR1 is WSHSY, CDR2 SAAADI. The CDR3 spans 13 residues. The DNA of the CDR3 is TGCGCCAGCAGTCTATCGGGGAGCGGGGAGCTGTTTTTT. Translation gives CASSLSGSGELFF.

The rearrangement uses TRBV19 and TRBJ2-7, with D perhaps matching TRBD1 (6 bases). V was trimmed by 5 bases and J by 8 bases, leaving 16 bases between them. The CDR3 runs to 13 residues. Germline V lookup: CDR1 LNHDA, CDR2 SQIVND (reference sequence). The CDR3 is CASSSPGRGKQYF. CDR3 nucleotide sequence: TGTGCCAGTAGTTCCCCGGGCAGGGGAAAGCAGTACTTC.

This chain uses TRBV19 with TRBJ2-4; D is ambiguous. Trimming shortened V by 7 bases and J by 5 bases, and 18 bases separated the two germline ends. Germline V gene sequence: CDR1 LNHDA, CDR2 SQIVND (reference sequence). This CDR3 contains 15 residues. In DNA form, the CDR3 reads TGTGCCAGTACCGGAGACGGCCAACACCAAAACATTCAGTACTTC. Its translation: CASTGDGQHQNIQYF.

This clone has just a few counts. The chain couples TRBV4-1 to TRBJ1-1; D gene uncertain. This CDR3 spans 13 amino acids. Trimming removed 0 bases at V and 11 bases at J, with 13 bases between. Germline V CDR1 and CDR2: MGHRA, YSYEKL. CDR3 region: CASSQDLGQWAFF. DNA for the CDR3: TGCGCCAGCAGCCAAGATCTCGGGCAGTGGGCTTTCTTT.

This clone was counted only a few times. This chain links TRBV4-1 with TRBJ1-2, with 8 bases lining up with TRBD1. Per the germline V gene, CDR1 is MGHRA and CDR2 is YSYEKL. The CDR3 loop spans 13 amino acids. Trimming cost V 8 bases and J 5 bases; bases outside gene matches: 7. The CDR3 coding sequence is TGCGCCAGCGGTCAGGGGGCCTGGTATGGCTACACCTTC. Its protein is CASGQGAWYGYTF.

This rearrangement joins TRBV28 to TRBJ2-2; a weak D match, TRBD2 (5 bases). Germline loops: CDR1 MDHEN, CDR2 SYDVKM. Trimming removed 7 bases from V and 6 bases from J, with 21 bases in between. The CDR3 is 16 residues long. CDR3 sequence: CASKSGSDAGSGELFF. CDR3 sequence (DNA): TGTGCCAGCAAAAGTGGGAGTGACGCCGGGTCCGGGGAGCTGTTTTTT.

For the CDR3, the DNA is TGCGCCAGCAGCCAAGCAGGACTCCCAATGGAGACCCAGTACTTC. Translation: CASSQAGLPMETQYF. The V gene is TRBV4-1, the J gene TRBJ2-5; D might be TRBD2 (5 bases). V shed 1 base and J shed 5 bases, with 14 bases lying between them. Per the germline V gene, CDR1 is MGHRA and CDR2 is YSYEKL. This CDR3 region has 15 residues.

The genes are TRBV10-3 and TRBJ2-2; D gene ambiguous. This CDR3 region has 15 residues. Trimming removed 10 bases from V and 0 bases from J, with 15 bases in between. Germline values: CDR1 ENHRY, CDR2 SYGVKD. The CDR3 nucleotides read TGTGCCACCTGTCCGGGCCCCGCGAACACCGGGGAGCTGTTTTTT. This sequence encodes CATCPGPANTGELFF.

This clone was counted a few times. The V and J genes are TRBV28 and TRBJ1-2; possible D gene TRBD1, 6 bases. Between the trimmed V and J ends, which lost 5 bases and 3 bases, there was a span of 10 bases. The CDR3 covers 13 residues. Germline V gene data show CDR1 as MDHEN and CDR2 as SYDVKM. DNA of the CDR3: TGTGCCAGCAGTCCCACAGGGTACTATGGCTACACCTTC. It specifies CASSPTGYYGYTF.

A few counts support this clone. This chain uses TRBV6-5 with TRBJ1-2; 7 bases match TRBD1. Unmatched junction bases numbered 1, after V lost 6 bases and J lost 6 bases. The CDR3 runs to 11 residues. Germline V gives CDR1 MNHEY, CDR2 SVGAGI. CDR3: CASRTGHGYTF. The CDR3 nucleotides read TGTGCCAGCAGGACAGGGCATGGCTACACCTTC.

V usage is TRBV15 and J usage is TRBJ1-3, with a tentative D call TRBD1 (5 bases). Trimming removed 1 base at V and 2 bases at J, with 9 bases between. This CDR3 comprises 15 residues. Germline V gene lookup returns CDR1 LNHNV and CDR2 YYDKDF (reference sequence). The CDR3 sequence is CATSRGQRAGNTIYF. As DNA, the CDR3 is TGTGCCACCAGCAGAGGACAGAGAGCTGGAAACACCATATATTTT.

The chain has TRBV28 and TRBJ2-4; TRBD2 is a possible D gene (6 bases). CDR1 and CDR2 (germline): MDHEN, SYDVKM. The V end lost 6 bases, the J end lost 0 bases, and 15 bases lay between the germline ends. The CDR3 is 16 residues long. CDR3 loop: CASRSLGGLAKNIQYF. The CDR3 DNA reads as TGTGCCAGCAGGTCCCTGGGAGGATTAGCCAAAAACATTCAGTACTTC.

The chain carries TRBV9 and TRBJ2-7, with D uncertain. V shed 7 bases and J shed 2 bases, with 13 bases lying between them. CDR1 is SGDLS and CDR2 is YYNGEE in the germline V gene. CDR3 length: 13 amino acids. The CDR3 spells CASGGGNAYEQYF. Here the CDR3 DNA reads TGTGCCAGCGGTGGCGGCAATGCCTACGAGCAGTACTTC.

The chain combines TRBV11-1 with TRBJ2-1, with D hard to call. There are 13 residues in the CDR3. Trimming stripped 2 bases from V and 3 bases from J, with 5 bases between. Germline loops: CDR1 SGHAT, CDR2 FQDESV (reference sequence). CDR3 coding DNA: TGTGCCAGCAGCTTACGGCTCTACAATGAGCAGTTCTTC. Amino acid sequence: CASSLRLYNEQFF.

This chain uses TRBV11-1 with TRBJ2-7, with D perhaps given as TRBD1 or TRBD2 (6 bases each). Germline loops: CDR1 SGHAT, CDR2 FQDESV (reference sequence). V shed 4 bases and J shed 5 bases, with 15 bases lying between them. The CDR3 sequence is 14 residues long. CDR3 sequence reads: CASSSRGVRDEQYF. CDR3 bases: TGTGCCAGCAGCTCGAGGGGGGTGAGAGACGAGCAGTACTTC.